This TCR beta chain came from a study of blood T cells in healthy people across ages. Study-wide results and caveats: Older individuals had lower TCR beta diversity per million T cells (the decline was roughly linear). Possibly confounding the expanded clonotype changes was the fact that donor CMV status was unknown.

This clonotype appeared a few times. The antigen is undetermined. Using a J-beta primer mix together with a sample-barcoded 5' primer, a second PCR was run for 7 to 11 cycles. TCRdb analysed the 5' RACE reads with MiXCR anew, one entry per CDR3 protein. The sample lists about 720,000 distinct CDR3 sequences, approximately 21% seen once, with roughly 22% in the top ten. Germline V lookup: CDR1 SEHNR, CDR2 FQNEAQ (reference sequence). With 3 bases removed from V and 4 bases from J, the gap between germline ends came to 15 bases. This CDR3 has 15 residues. Sequences were obtained from blood. This TCR derives from a man in his 70s in good health. The chain combines TRBV7-9 with TRBJ1-1; tentatively, D is TRBD1 (6 bases). CDR3 region: CASSFPNRAGTEAFF. In nucleotides, the CDR3 is TGTGCCAGCAGCTTTCCAAACAGGGCAGGCACTGAAGCTTTCTTT.